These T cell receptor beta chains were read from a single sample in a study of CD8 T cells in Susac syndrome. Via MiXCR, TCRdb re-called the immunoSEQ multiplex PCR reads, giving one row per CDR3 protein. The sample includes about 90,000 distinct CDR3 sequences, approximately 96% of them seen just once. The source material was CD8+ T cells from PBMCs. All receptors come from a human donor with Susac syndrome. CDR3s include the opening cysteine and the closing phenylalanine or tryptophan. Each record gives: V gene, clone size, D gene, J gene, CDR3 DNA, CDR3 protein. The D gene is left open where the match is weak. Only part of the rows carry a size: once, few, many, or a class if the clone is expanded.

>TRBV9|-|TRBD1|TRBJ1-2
TGTGCCAGCAGCTCGAAGACAGGGCTGGGTGGCTACACCTTC
CASSSKTGLGGYTF
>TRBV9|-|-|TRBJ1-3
TGTGCCAGCAGCGTAGTGGGCTTTGGAAACACCATATATTTT
CASSVVGFGNTIYF
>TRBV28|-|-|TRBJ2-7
TGTGCCAGCAGTTCTATCTCCTACGAGCAGTACTTC
CASSSISYEQYF
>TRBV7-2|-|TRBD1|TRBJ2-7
TGTGCCAGCAGCCTAAGGACAGGGGGAAGCTCCTACGAGCAGTACTTC
CASSLRTGGSSYEQYF
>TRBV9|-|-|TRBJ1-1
TGTGCCAGCAGCGTAGATCCTACAGGGATCAACACTGAAGCTTTCTTT
CASSVDPTGINTEAFF
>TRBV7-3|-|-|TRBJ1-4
TGTGCCAGCAGCTTAACCGGACAGTCCAACGAAAAACTGTTTTTT
CASSLTGQSNEKLFF
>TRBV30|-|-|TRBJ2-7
TGTGCCTGGAGTGTACATGTAGGGAGCGAGCAGTACTTC
CAWSVHVGSEQYF
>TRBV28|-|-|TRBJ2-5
TGTGCCAGCAGTTTGGGGGGCGCGGAGACCCAGTACTTC
CASSLGGAETQYF
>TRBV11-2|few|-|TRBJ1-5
TGTGCCAGCAGCCAGGAGTCTGGCAATCAGCCCCAGCATTTT
CASSQESGNQPQHF
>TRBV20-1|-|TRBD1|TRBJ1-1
TGCAGTGCTAGATCCGTGGACAGGGCGAACACTGAAGCTTTCTTT
CSARSVDRANTEAFF
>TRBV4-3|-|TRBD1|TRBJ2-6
TGCGCCAGCAGCCAAGCCCCCAGGGGACAGGGAGCCAACGTCCTGACTTTC
CASSQAPRGQGANVLTF
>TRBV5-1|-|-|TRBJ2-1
TGCGCCAGCAGCTGGGGGAAGTACAATGAGCAGTTCTTC
CASSWGKYNEQFF
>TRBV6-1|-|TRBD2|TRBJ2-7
TGTGCCAGCAGTGAGGGAGGGACGGGTAGGGGCGAGCAGTACTTC
CASSEGGTGRGEQYF
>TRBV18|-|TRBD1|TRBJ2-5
TGTGCCAGCTCACCGAACAGGGGGGAAGAGACCCAGTACTTC
CASSPNRGEETQYF
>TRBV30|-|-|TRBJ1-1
TGTGCCTGGAGTGTTGATGAGGGGACTGAAGCTTTCTTT
CAWSVDEGTEAFF